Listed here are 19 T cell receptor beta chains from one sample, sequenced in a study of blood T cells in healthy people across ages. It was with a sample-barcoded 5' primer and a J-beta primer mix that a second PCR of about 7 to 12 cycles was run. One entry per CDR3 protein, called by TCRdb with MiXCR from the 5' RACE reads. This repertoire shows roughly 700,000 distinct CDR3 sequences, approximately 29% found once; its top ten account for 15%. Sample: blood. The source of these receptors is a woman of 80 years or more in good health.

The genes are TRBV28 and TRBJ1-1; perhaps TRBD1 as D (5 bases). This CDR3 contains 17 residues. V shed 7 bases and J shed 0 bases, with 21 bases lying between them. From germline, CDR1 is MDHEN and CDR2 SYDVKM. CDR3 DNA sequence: TGTGCCAGCACCTCAGGGACTCGCGGGCTCATGAACACTGAAGCTTTCTTT. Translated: CASTSGTRGLMNTEAFF.

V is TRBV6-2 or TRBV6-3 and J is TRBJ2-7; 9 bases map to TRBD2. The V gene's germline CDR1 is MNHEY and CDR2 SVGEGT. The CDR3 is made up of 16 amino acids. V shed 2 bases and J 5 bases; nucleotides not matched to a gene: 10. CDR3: CASSYDPSGRSDEQYF. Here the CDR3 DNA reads TGTGCCAGCAGTTACGATCCGAGCGGGAGGTCCGACGAGCAGTACTTC.

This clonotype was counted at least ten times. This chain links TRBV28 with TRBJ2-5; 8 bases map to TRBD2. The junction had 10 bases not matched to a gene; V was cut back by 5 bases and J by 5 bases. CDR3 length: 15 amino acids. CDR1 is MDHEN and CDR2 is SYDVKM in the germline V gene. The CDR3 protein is CASSPGTRGSETQYF. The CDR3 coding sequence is TGTGCCAGCAGTCCCGGGACTAGAGGGTCCGAGACCCAGTACTTC. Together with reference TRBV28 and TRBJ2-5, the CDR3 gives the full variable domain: DVKVTQSSRYLVKRTGEKVFLECVQDMDHENMFWYRQDPGLGLRLIYFSYDVKMKEKGDIPEGYSVSREKKERFSLILESASTNQTSMYLCASSPGTRGSETQYFGPGTRLLVL.

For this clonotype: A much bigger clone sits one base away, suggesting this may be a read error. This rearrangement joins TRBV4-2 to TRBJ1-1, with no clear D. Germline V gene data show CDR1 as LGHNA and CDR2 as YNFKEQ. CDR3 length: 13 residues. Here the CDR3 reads CAGSQDVGSEAFF. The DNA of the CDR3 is TGTGCCGGCAGCCAAGATGTCGGATCGGAAGCTTTCTTT.

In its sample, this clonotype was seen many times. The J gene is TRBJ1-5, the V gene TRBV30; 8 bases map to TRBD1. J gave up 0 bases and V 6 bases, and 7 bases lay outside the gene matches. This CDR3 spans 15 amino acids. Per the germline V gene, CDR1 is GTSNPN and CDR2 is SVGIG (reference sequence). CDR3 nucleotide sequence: TGTGCCTGCGATACAGGGGGTAGTAGCAATCAGCCCCAGCATTTT. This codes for CACDTGGSSNQPQHF.

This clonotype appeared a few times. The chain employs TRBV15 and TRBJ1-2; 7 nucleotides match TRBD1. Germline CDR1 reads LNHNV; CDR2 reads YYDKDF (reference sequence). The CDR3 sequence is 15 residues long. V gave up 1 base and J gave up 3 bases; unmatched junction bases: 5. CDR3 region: CATSRGPGTDYGYTF. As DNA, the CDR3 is TGTGCCACCAGCAGAGGACCAGGGACAGACTATGGCTACACCTTC.

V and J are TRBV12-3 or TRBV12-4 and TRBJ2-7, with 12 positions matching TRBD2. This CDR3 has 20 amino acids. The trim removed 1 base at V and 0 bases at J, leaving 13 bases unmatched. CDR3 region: CASSLGPTRLAGGLSYEQYF. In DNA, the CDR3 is TGTGCCAGCAGTTTAGGCCCTACCAGGCTAGCGGGGGGGCTCTCCTACGAGCAGTACTTC.

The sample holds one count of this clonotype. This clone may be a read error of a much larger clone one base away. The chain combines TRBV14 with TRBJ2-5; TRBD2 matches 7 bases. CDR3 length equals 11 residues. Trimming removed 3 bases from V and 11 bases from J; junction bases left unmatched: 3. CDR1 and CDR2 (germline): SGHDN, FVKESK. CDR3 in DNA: TGTGCCAGCAGCCATGGGGGGGAGCAGTACTTC. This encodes CASSHGGEQYF.

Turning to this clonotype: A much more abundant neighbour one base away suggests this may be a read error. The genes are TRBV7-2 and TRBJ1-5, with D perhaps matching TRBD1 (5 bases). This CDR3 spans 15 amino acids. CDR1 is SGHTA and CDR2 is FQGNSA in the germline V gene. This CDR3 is CVSSPLTVSNQPQHF. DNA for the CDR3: TGTGTCAGCAGCCCCCTGACAGTTAGCAATCAGCCCCAGCATTTT.

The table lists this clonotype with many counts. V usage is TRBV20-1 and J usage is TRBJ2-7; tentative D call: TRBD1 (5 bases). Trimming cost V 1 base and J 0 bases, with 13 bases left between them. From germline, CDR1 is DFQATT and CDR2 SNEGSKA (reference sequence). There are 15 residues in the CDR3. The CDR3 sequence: CSARARHRSSYEQYF. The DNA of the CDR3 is TGCAGTGCTAGAGCACGGCACAGGAGCTCCTACGAGCAGTACTTC.

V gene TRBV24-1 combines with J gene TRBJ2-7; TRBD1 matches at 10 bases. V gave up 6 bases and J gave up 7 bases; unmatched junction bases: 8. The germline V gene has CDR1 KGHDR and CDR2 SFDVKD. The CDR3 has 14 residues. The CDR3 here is CATSLGQGYNEQYF. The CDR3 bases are TGTGCCACCAGTCTGGGACAGGGGTACAATGAGCAGTACTTC.

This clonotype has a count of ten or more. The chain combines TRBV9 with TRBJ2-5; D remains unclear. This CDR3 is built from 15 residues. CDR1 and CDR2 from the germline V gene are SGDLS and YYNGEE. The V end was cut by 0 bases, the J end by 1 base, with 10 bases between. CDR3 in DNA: TGTGCCAGCAGCGTAGCTGGGCAGGTCCAAGAGACCCAGTACTTC. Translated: CASSVAGQVQETQYF.

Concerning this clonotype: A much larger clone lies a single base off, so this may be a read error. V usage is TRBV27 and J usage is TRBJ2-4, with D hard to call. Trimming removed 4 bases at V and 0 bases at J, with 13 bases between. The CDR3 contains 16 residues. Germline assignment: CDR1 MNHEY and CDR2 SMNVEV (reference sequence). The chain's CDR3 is CASSSPDRVAKNIQYF. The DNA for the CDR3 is TGTGCCAGCAGTTCCCCTGACCGTGTAGCCAAAAACATTCAGTACTTC.

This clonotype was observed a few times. The CDR3: CSARPSGGLYTGELFF. CDR3 DNA: TGCAGTGCTAGACCGAGCGGGGGGCTGTACACCGGGGAGCTGTTTTTT. V gene TRBV20-1 combines with J gene TRBJ2-2; 9 bases are a match to TRBD2. Germline V lookup: CDR1 DFQATT, CDR2 SNEGSKA (reference sequence). With 2 bases clipped from V and 3 bases from J, the junction kept 7 bases outside the gene matches. This CDR3 contains 16 residues.

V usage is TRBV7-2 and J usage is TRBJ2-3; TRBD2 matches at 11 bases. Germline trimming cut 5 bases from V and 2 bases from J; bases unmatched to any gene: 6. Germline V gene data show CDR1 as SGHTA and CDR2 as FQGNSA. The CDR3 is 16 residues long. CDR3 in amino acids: CASSRELAGATDTQYF. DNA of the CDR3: TGTGCCAGCAGCCGCGAACTAGCGGGGGCCACAGATACGCAGTATTTT.

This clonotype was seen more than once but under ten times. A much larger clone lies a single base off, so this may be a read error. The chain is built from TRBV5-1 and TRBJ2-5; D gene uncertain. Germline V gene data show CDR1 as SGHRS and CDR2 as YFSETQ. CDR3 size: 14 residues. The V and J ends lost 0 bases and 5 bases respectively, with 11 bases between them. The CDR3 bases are TGCGCCAGCAGCTTGGCCGACGGGTGCGAGACCCAGTACTTC. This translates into CASSLADGCETQYF.

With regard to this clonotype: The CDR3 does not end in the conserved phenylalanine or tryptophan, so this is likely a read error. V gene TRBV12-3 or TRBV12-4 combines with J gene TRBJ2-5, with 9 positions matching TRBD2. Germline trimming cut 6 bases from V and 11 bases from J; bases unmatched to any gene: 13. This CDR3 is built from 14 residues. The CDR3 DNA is TGTGCCAGCAGCCCCAGCGGGGGGTCAGATGAGCAGTACTCC. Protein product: CASSPSGGSDEQYS.

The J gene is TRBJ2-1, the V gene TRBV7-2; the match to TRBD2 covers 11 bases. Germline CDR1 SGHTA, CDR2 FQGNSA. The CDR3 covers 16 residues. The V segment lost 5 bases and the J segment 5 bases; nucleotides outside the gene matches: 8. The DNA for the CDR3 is TGTGCCAGCAGCCCCCAAACTAGCGGGGGTGACAATGAGCAGTTCTTC. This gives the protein CASSPQTSGGDNEQFF.

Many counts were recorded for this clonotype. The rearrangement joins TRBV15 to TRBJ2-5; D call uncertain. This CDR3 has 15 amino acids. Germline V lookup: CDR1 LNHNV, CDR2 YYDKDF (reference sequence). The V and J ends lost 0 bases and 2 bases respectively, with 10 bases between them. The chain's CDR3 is CATSREYDQQETQYF. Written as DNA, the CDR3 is TGTGCCACCAGCAGAGAATATGACCAACAAGAGACCCAGTACTTC.